This TCR beta chain comes out of a study of T cells in Graves' hyperthyroidism and ophthalmopathy. Patients were excluded because of uncontrolled infection, other autoimmune disease, pregnancy or lactation. Each diagnosis drew on symptoms, thyroxine, TRAb, thyroid ultrasound and orbital computed tomography findings. This clonotype was counted at least ten times. Its antigen remains unknown. It was RNA transcripts that yielded the amplified TCR beta CDR3 regions. The study used the HTBI primer set for a first-round RT-PCR of the TCR CDR3. MiXCR was run by TCRdb on the multiplex PCR reads, yielding one entry per CDR3 protein. The sample comprises 660,000 or so distinct CDR3 sequences, about 45% of which are singletons, and less than 9.5% rests with the top ten. V lost 3 bases, J lost 3 bases, and 5 bases stayed unmatched. Looked up from germline, CDR1 is SEHNR and CDR2 is FQNEAQ (reference sequence). CDR3 length: 16 amino acids.

General study points: Classification by a 13 V-J model distinguished ophthalmopathy from stable hyperthyroidism.

Sequenced: peripheral blood or thyroid tissue (not recorded which). The receptor comes from an adult man with Graves' disease, either hyperthyroidism or ophthalmopathy (not recorded which). The chain joins TRBV7-9 to TRBJ1-6; TRBD1 aligns across 7 bases. CDR3 residues: CASSLNRGGYNSPLHF. CDR3 DNA sequence: TGTGCCAGCAGCTTGAACAGGGGAGGCTATAATTCACCCCTCCACTTT.